One T cell receptor beta chain is described in this entry. Its antigen is not known. The source of the sample is a study of radiotherapy plus CTLA-4 blockade in lung cancer. Points from the study as a whole: The best predictor of response was reported to be early blood T cell clone dynamics, with interferon-beta. Researchers report tumor-derived TCR clones expanding in blood after radiotherapy plus ipilimumab.

V was clipped by 4 bases and J by 4 bases; unmatched bases: 7. The CDR3 is made up of 16 amino acids. Germline CDR1 SGHNT, CDR2 YYREEE (reference sequence). Assay used: immunoSEQ multiplex PCR; TCRdb lists only in-frame clones, some missing. Among 30,000 to 50,000 clones listed, approximately 79% were seen once. The TCR sequence derives from a human donor with non-small cell lung cancer that progressed on radiotherapy plus ipilimumab. The chain recombines TRBV5-4 with TRBJ2-6; 8 bases are a match to TRBD2. Sequencing used peripheral blood, obtained from a patient treated with radiotherapy plus ipilimumab. CDR3 loop: CASSPSGGSGANVLTF. DNA for the CDR3: TGTGCCAGCAGCCCGTCGGGGGGGTCCGGGGCCAACGTCCTGACTTTC. The whole variable domain, remainder taken from reference TRBV5-4 and TRBJ2-6, is ETGVTQSPTHLIKTRGQQVTLRCSSQSGHNTVSWYQQALGQGPQFIFQYYREEENGRGNFPPRFSGLQFPNYSSELNVNALELDDSALYLCASSPSGGSGANVLTFGAGSRLTVL.